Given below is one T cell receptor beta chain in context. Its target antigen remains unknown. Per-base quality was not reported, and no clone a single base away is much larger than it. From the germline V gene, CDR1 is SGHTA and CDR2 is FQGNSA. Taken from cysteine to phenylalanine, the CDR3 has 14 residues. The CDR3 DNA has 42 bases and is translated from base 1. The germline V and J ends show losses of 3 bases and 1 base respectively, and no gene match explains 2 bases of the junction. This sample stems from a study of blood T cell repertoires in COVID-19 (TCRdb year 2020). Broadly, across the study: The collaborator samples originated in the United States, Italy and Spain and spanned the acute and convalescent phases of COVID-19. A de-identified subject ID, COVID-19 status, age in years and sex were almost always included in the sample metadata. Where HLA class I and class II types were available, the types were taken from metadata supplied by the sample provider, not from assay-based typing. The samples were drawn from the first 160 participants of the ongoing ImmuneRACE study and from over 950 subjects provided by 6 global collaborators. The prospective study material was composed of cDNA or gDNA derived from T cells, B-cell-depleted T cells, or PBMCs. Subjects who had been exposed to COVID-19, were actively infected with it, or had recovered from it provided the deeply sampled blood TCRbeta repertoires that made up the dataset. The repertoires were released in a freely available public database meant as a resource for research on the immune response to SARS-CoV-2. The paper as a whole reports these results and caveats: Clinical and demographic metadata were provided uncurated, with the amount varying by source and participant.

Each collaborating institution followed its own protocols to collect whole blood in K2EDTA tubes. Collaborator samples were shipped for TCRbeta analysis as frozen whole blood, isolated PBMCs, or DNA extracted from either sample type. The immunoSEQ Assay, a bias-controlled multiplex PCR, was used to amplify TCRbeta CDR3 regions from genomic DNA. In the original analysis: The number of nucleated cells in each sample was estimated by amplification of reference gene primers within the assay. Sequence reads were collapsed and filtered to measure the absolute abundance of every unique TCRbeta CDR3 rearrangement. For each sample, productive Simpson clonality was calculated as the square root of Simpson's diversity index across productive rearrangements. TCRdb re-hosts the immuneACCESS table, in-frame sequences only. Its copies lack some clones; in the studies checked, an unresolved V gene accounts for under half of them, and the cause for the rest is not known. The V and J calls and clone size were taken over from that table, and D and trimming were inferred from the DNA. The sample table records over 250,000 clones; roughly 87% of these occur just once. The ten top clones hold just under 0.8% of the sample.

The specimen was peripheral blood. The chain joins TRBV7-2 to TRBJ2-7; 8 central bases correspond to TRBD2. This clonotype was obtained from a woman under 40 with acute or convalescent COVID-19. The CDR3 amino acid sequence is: CASSLSGSSYEQYF. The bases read TGTGCCAGCAGCTTGAGCGGGAGTTCCTACGAGCAGTACTTC.